What follows are 21 T cell receptor beta chains derived from one specimen sequenced in a study of shared clonotypes between healthy human individuals. The table came from immunoSEQ multiplex PCR; TCRdb's copy has only in-frame clones and leaves some out. The data contain 1.4 million or so clones, about 98.5% of them singletons. The sample was naive CD4+ T cells sorted from blood. The subset: CD45RA+ positively selected. Every receptor here comes from a man aged 25-45 years in good health.

The CDR3 protein is CSVARGGEAFF. The CDR3 coding sequence is TGCAGCGTTGCTAGGGGGGGTGAAGCTTTCTTT. The J gene is TRBJ1-1, the V gene TRBV29-1; maybe TRBD1 (6 bases). V lost 4 bases, J lost 7 bases, and 10 bases lay in between. CDR3 length: 11 residues. Germline V lookup: CDR1 SQVTM, CDR2 ANQGSEA. Filled out from reference TRBV29-1 and TRBJ1-1, the complete variable domain reads SAVISQKPSRDICQRGTSLTIQCQVDSQVTMMFWYRQQPGQSLTLIATANQGSEATYESGFVIDKFPISRPNLTFSTLTVSNMSPEDSSIYLCSVARGGEAFFGQGTRLTVV.

The chain is built from TRBV18 and TRBJ2-1, with D perhaps matching TRBD1 or TRBD2 (7 bases each). Deletions cut 4 bases from V and 5 bases from J, with 21 bases between. Germline V CDR1 and CDR2: KGHSH, LQKENI. The CDR3 totals 17 residues. Written as DNA, the CDR3 is TGTGCCAGCTCACTCACCAATCTCCCAGGGGGGGACAATGAGCAGTTCTTC. Encoded protein: CASSLTNLPGGDNEQFF.

The chain recombines TRBV18 with TRBJ2-7; TRBD1 aligns across 7 bases. CDR3 length: 14 residues. With 6 bases clipped from V and 3 bases from J, the junction kept 8 bases outside the gene matches. Germline V gene lookup returns CDR1 KGHSH and CDR2 LQKENI. CDR3 DNA: TGTGCCAGCTCTCTCAGGGGGTGGAACTACGAGCAGTACTTC. Its translation: CASSLRGWNYEQYF.

The chain employs TRBV11-3 and TRBJ2-2, with a weak D call TRBD1 (5 bases). V was cut by 1 base and J by 7 bases, with 28 bases left in between. Germline CDR1 and CDR2: SGHNT and YENEEA. CDR3 length: 20 amino acids. The chain's CDR3 is CASSLVGWGRQSRRGGELFF. CDR3 bases: TGTGCCAGCAGCTTAGTAGGTTGGGGCCGCCAATCTCGGCGCGGCGGGGAGCTGTTTTTT. The full variable domain, rest sourced from reference TRBV11-3 and TRBJ2-2, is EAGVVQSPRYKIIEKKQPVAFWCNPISGHNTLYWYLQNLGQGPELLIRYENEEAVDDSQLPKDRFSAERLKGVDSTLKIQPAELGDSAVYLCASSLVGWGRQSRRGGELFFGEGSRLTVL.

For this clone: This sample also contains other DNA sequences that code for the same CDR3. J is TRBJ2-5 and V is TRBV18; D remains ambiguous. CDR1 and CDR2 (germline): KGHSH, LQKENI. The CDR3 sequence is 11 residues long. The V end was cut by 6 bases, the J end by 3 bases, with 5 bases between. The CDR3 loop is CASSPKETQYF. CDR3 sequence (DNA): TGTGCCAGCTCCCCGAAAGAGACCCAGTACTTC.

The V call is TRBV19, the J call TRBJ1-4; D possibly corresponds to TRBD1 (6 bases). Trimming left V 3 bases short and J 2 bases short, with 10 bases between. The length of the CDR3 is 15 residues. Germline V CDR1 and CDR2: LNHDA, SQIVND (reference sequence). Here the CDR3 reads CASSIGGRTNEKLFF. CDR3 DNA: TGTGCCAGTAGTATTGGGGGCCGGACTAATGAAAAACTGTTTTTT. Full variable domain (remainder filled in from reference TRBV19 and TRBJ1-4): DGGITQSPKYLFRKEGQNVTLSCEQNLNHDAMYWYRQDPGQGLRLIYYSQIVNDFQKGDIAEGYSVSREKKESFPLTVTSAQKNPTAFYLCASSIGGRTNEKLFFGSGTQLSVL.

V and J are TRBV7-8 and TRBJ1-5, with D hard to call. The germline V and J ends were trimmed by 2 bases and 3 bases, with 11 bases remaining between them. Germline V gives CDR1 SGHVS, CDR2 FQNEAQ. The CDR3 is 15 amino acids. CDR3 loop: CASSLRSGSNQPQHF. The CDR3 DNA reads TGTGCCAGCAGCTTAAGGTCAGGATCCAATCAGCCCCAGCATTTT.

V is TRBV6-6 and J is TRBJ1-5, with 7 bases fitting TRBD1. The CDR3 consists of 16 residues. Germline CDR1 and CDR2: MNHNY and SVGAGI (reference sequence). Trimming at V came to 1 base and at J to 0 bases, leaving 3 bases not matched to a gene. The CDR3 loop reads CASSYLTGFSNQPQHF. CDR3 in DNA: TGTGCCAGCAGTTACTTGACAGGGTTTAGCAATCAGCCCCAGCATTTT.

The chain has TRBV5-1 and TRBJ2-7, with D possibly matching TRBD1 (6 bases). Germline V gives CDR1 SGHRS, CDR2 YFSETQ. The germline V and J ends were trimmed by 0 bases and 2 bases, with 12 bases remaining between them. The CDR3 consists of 15 residues. The CDR3 region is CASSLGGGGPYEQYF. CDR3 DNA: TGCGCCAGCAGCTTGGGTGGTGGGGGCCCCTACGAGCAGTACTTC.

V and J are TRBV7-6 and TRBJ2-2; a possible D gene is TRBD2 (6 bases). This CDR3 has 20 residues. CDR1 and CDR2 (germline): SGHVS, FNYEAQ. The V gene lost 1 base and the J gene lost 1 base, with 22 bases spanning the gap. CDR3 in amino acids: CASSLDRSGFGTVNTGELFF. CDR3 nucleotides: TGTGCCAGCAGCTTAGATCGGAGCGGCTTTGGGACTGTGAACACCGGGGAGCTGTTTTTT. The whole variable domain, filled in from reference TRBV7-6 and TRBJ2-2, reads GAGVSQSPRYKVTKRGQDVALRCDPISGHVSLYWYRQALGQGPEFLTYFNYEAQQDKSGLPNDRFSAERPEGSISTLTIQRTEQRDSAMYRCASSLDRSGFGTVNTGELFFGEGSRLTVL.

The chain employs TRBV15 and TRBJ2-3; TRBD2 matches at 14 bases. Germline V gene data show CDR1 as LNHNV and CDR2 as YYDKDF (reference sequence). The length of the CDR3 is 18 residues. The V gene end was trimmed by 3 bases and the J gene end by 8 bases; junction bases not matched to a gene: 13. CDR3 residues: CATSSPGGLAGVLGTQYF. The DNA for the CDR3 is TGTGCCACCAGCAGTCCCGGGGGACTAGCGGGAGTATTGGGTACGCAGTATTTT. The whole variable domain, remainder taken from reference TRBV15 and TRBJ2-3, is DAMVIQNPRYQVTQFGKPVTLSCSQTLNHNVMYWYQQKSSQAPKLLFHYYDKDFNNEADTPDNFQSRRPNTSFCFLDIRSPGLGDTAMYLCATSSPGGLAGVLGTQYFGPGTRLTVL.

The gene calls are TRBV5-1 and TRBJ2-2; D is perhaps TRBD1 or TRBD2 (5 bases each). The CDR3 has 16 residues. Looked up from germline, CDR1 is SGHRS and CDR2 is YFSETQ. V was shortened by 6 bases and J by 0 bases, with 15 bases between the two germline ends. The CDR3 reads CASKPQGVANTGELFF. CDR3 DNA: TGCGCCAGCAAGCCCCAGGGAGTCGCGAACACCGGGGAGCTGTTTTTT. The full variable domain, completed using reference TRBV5-1 and TRBJ2-2, is KAGVTQTPRYLIKTRGQQVTLSCSPISGHRSVSWYQQTPGQGLQFLFEYFSETQRNKGNFPGRFSGRQFSNSRSEMNVSTLELGDSALYLCASKPQGVANTGELFFGEGSRLTVL.

About this clone itself: One end of the junction varies from germline; a read error may be responsible. This rearrangement joins TRBV30 to TRBJ2-2; 7 bases align to TRBD1. In germline, CDR1 is GTSNPN, CDR2 SVGIG (reference sequence). The CDR3 consists of 16 residues. The CDR3 bases are TGTGCCTGGAGCGCGTACAGGGGCGTGAACGCCGGGGAGCTGTTTTTT. It is translated as CAWSAYRGVNAGELFF.

The V and J genes are TRBV7-2 and TRBJ2-3; TRBD2 matches 8 bases. V shed 5 bases and J 4 bases; nucleotides not matched to a gene: 5. Germline V CDR1 and CDR2: SGHTA, FQGNSA. This CDR3 has 14 amino acids. The CDR3 sequence is CASSPGTRADTQYF. CDR3 nucleotide sequence: TGTGCCAGCAGCCCTGGGACTAGAGCAGATACGCAGTATTTT. The full variable domain, in which reference TRBV7-2 and TRBJ2-3 provide the parts outside the CDR3, is GAGVSQSPSNKVTEKGKDVELRCDPISGHTALYWYRQSLGQGLEFLIYFQGNSAPDKSGLPSDRFSAERTGGSVSTLTIQRTQQEDSAVYLCASSPGTRADTQYFGPGTRLTVL.

The chain recombines TRBV7-2 with TRBJ2-5, with 7 bases identical to TRBD1. The V and J ends lost 4 bases and 5 bases, in that order; junction bases with no gene match: 4. The CDR3 has 13 residues. Germline V gives CDR1 SGHTA, CDR2 FQGNSA. The CDR3 sequence is CASSSTGTETQYF. Written as DNA, the CDR3 is TGTGCCAGCAGCTCGACAGGGACCGAGACCCAGTACTTC.

A remark on this clone: A junction boundary mismatches the germline segment, possibly from a read error. The J gene is TRBJ1-4, the V gene TRBV29-1, with D possibly TRBD1 on 6 matching bases. The CDR3 extends over 15 amino acids. The germline V gene has CDR1 SQVTM and CDR2 ANQGSEA. CDR3 region: CSVEGGPGSREKLFF. Written as DNA, the CDR3 is TGCAGCGTCGAAGGGGGGCCGGGCAGCCGCGAAAAACTGTTTTTT.

The CDR3 sequence is CASSPWTSGGDNEQFF. The CDR3 coding sequence is TGTGCCAGCAGCCCTTGGACTAGCGGGGGAGACAATGAGCAGTTCTTC. The chain recombines TRBV11-2 with TRBJ2-1, with 13 bases identical to TRBD2. Germline assignment: CDR1 SGHAT and CDR2 FQNNGV. Trimming took 5 bases from V and 5 from J; bases not matched to a gene: 6. This CDR3 has 16 amino acids.

This chain joins TRBV5-5 and TRBJ1-5, with 7 bases matching TRBD1. Germline V gives CDR1 SGHKS, CDR2 YYEKEE (reference sequence). The V gene end was trimmed by 1 base and the J gene end by 3 bases; junction bases not matched to a gene: 4. There are 15 residues in the CDR3. The CDR3 nucleotides are TGTGCCAGCAGCTTGAAAGGGGGCAACAATCAGCCCCAGCATTTT. It is translated as CASSLKGGNNQPQHF.

In nucleotides, the CDR3 is TGTGCCAGCAGTTTGGGACTAGCGGGAGGGGGGAGCTACAATGAGCAGTTCTTC. It is translated as CASSLGLAGGGSYNEQFF. The J gene is TRBJ2-1, the V gene TRBV27; 16 bases align to TRBD2. The V segment lost 3 bases and the J segment 3 bases; nucleotides outside the gene matches: 5. The germline V gene has CDR1 MNHEY and CDR2 SMNVEV (reference sequence). This CDR3 is 18 amino acids long.

The CDR3 reads CASSLPKGVENIQYF. The CDR3 DNA reads TGTGCCAGCTCACTACCGAAGGGTGTCGAAAACATTCAGTACTTC. The chain recombines TRBV18 with TRBJ2-4, with D unclear. V was shortened by 4 bases and J by 5 bases, with 15 bases between the two germline ends. The CDR3 length is 15 residues. Germline V gene sequence: CDR1 KGHSH, CDR2 LQKENI.

V usage is TRBV5-5 and J usage is TRBJ2-7; 11 bases map to TRBD1. The V segment lost 4 bases and the J segment 6 bases; nucleotides outside the gene matches: 15. This CDR3 region has 17 residues. Per germline, CDR1 SGHKS and CDR2 YYEKEE (reference sequence). CDR3 sequence (DNA): TGTGCCAGCAGCCTAAGGCCGCCCGGGGACAGGGGGGCCGAGCAGTACTTC. It specifies CASSLRPPGDRGAEQYF.